This T cell receptor beta chain is from a study of blood T cell repertoires in COVID-19. Looking at the study overall: Collection of acute and convalescent COVID-19 samples took place in the United States, Italy and Spain.

The protocol was immunoSEQ multiplex PCR, while the TCRdb copy is restricted to in-frame clones and leaves out a portion. The sample records roughly 250,000 clones, about 87% being singletons. This clonotype originated in a woman in her forties who had been exposed to COVID-19. The specimen sequenced was PBMCs or T cells enriched from blood (not recorded which).

CDR3: CASSLSSFVYVRDRAPYEQYF. The CDR3 region has the DNA TGTGCCAGCAGTTTATCGTCCTTCGTATACGTGAGGGACAGGGCGCCCTACGAGCAGTACTTC. This sequence joins TRBV27 and TRBJ2-7; 9 bases fit TRBD1. V shed 0 bases, J shed 2 bases, and the junction held 20 bases outside the gene matches. The CDR3 covers 21 residues. CDR1 MNHEY and CDR2 SMNVEV come from the germline V gene (reference sequence).